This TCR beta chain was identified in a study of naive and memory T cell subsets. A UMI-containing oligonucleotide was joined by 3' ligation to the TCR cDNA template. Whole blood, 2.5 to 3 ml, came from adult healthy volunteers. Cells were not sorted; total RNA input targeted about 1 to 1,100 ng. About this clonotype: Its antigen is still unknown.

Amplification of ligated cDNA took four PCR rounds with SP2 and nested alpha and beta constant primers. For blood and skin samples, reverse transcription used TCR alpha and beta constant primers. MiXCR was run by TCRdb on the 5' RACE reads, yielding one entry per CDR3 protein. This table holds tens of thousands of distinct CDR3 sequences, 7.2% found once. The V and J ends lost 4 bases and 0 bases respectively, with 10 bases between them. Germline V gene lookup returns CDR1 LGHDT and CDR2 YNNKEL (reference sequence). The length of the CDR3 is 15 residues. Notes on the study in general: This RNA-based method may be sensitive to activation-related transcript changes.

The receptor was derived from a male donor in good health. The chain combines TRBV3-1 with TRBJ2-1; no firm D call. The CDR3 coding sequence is TGTGCCAGCAGCCTCACTACCGCCTCCTACAATGAGCAGTTCTTC. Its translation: CASSLTTASYNEQFF.